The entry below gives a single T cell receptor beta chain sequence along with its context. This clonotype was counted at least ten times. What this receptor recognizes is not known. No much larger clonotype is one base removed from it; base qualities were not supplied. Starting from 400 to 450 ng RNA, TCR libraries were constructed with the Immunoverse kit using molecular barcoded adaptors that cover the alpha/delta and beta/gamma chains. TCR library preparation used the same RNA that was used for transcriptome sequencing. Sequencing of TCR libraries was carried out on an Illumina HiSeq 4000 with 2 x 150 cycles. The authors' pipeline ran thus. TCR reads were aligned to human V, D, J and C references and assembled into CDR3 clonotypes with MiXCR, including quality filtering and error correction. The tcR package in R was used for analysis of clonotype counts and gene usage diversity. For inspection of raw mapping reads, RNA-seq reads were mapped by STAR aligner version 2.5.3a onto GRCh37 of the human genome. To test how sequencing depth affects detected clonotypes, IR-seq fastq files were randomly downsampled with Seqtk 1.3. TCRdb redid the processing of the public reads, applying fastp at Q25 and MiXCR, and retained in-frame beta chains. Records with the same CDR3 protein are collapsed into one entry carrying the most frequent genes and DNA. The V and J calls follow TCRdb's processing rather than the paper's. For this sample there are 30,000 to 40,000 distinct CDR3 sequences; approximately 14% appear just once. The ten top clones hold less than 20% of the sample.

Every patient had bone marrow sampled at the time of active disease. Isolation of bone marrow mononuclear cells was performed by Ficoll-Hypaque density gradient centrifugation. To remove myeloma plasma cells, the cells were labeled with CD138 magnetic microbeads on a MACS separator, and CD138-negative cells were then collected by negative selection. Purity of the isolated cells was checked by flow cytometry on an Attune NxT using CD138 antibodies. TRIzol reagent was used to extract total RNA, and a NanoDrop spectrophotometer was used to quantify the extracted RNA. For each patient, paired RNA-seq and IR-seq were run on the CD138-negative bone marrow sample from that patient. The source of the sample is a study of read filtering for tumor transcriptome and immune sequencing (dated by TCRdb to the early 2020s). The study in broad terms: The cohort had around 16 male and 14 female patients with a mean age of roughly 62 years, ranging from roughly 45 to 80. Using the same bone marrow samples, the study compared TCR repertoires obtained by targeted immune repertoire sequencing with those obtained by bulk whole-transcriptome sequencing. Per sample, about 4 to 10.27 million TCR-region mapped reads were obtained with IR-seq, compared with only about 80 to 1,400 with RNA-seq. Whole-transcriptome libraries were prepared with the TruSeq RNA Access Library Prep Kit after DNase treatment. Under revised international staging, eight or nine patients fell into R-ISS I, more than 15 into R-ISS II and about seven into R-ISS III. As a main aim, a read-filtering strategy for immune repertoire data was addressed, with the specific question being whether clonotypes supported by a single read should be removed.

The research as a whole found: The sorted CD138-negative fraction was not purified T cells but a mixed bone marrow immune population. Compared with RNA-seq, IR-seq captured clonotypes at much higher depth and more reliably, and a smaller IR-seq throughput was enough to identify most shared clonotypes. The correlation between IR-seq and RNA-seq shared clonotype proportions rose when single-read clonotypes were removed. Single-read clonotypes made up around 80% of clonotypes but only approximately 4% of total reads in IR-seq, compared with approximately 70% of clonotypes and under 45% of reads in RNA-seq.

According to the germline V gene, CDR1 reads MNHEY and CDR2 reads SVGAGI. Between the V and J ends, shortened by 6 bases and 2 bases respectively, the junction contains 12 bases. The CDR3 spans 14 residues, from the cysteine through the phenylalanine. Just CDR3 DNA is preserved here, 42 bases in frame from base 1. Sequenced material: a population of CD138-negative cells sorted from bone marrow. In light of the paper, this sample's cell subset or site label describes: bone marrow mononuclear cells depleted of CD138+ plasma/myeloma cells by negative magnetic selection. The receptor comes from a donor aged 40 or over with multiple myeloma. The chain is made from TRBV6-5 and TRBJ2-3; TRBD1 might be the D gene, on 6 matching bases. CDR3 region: CASSPTGPTDTQYF. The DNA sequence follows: TGTGCCAGCAGCCCCACAGGGCCCACAGATACGCAGTATTTT.